The 17 T cell receptor beta chains in this list originate from one sample, sequenced in a study of T cells in Graves' hyperthyroidism and ophthalmopathy. TCR beta CDR3 sequences were amplified from RNA transcripts. The HTBI set primed first-round TCR CDR3 RT-PCR. A single record per CDR3 protein comes from TCRdb applying MiXCR to the multiplex PCR reads. Here the sample spans around 610,000 distinct CDR3 sequences, roughly 14% being singletons. The sequenced sample was blood. The receptors derive from a woman aged 40 to 50 with Graves' ophthalmopathy.

The V gene is TRBV5-1, the J gene TRBJ2-7; 8 positions agree with TRBD2. Germline lookup yields CDR1 SGHRS and CDR2 YFSETQ. J was trimmed by 2 bases and V by 0 bases; bases with no gene match: 7. The CDR3 totals 16 residues. The CDR3 reads CASSLVPAGDTYEQYF. DNA for the CDR3: TGCGCCAGCAGCTTGGTTCCAGCGGGAGACACCTACGAGCAGTACTTC.

Ten or more counts support this clonotype. This chain links TRBV6-5 with TRBJ1-3; D call uncertain. The CDR3 covers 16 residues. Germline values: CDR1 MNHEY, CDR2 SVGAGI. The ends were cut back, 6 bases at V and 0 bases at J, with 15 bases in the middle. CDR3 coding DNA: TGTGCCAGCAGCAGGTTGGCACCGTCCTCTGGAAACACCATATATTTT. Translation: CASSRLAPSSGNTIYF.

This clonotype was seen at least ten times. The gene calls are TRBV6-2 or TRBV6-3 and TRBJ2-7; 12 positions agree with TRBD2. Looked up from germline, CDR1 is MNHEY and CDR2 is SVGEGT. The V and J ends lost 6 bases and 3 bases, in that order; junction bases with no gene match: 6. The CDR3 totals 15 residues. CDR3 sequence (DNA): TGTGCCAGCAGCTTCCGGGGACTAGCGGGCTACGAGCAGTACTTC. Protein sequence: CASSFRGLAGYEQYF.

This clonotype turned up a few times. The gene calls are TRBV15 and TRBJ2-7; a possible D gene is TRBD1 (6 bases). The CDR3 loop spans 14 amino acids. Germline assignment: CDR1 LNHNV and CDR2 YYDKDF (reference sequence). Trimming took off 1 base at V and 5 bases at J, with 12 bases between the two ends. CDR3 nucleotides: TGTGCCACCAGCAGAGGCAGGGGCAGAAACGAGCAGTACTTC. Translated: CATSRGRGRNEQYF.

This clonotype was detected ten times or more. The V call is TRBV28, the J call TRBJ2-2; the match to TRBD1 covers 8 bases. Germline V gene data show CDR1 as MDHEN and CDR2 as SYDVKM. V dropped 5 bases and J dropped 5; count of bases not matched to a gene: 4. The CDR3 extends over 14 amino acids. The CDR3 is CASSDRQGTGELFF. The CDR3 nucleotides are TGTGCCAGCAGTGACCGACAGGGGACCGGGGAGCTGTTTTTT.

The J gene is TRBJ2-5, the V gene TRBV6-1, with unresolved D. The V gene's germline CDR1 is MNHNS and CDR2 SASEGT. With 7 bases removed from V and 1 base from J, the gap between germline ends came to 16 bases. This CDR3 contains 15 residues. CDR3 coding DNA: TGTGCCAGCACCCGACGACACCGAGGCCAAGAGACCCAGTACTTC. Protein: CASTRRHRGQETQYF.

This clonotype was recorded at least ten times. The chain couples TRBV6-1 to TRBJ1-1; possibly TRBD1 for D (5 bases). V was clipped by 6 bases and J by 3 bases, with 5 bases between them. The CDR3 sequence is 11 residues long. The germline CDR1 and CDR2 sequences are MNHNS and SASEGT. The CDR3: CASRGDTEAFF. Here the CDR3 DNA reads TGTGCCAGCAGGGGGGACACTGAAGCTTTCTTT.

This clonotype appeared many times. The chain joins TRBV7-2 to TRBJ1-1, with D hard to call. V gave up 7 bases and J gave up 3 bases, with 15 bases separating them. This CDR3 is 14 amino acids long. Germline CDR1 and CDR2: SGHTA and FQGNSA. Written as DNA, the CDR3 is TGTGCCAGCACAACCCCGGAGGTCCACACTGAAGCTTTCTTT. Encoded protein: CASTTPEVHTEAFF. Full variable domain (outside the CDR3, taken from reference TRBV7-2 and TRBJ1-1): GAGVSQSPSNKVTEKGKDVELRCDPISGHTALYWYRQSLGQGLEFLIYFQGNSAPDKSGLPSDRFSAERTGGSVSTLTIQRTQQEDSAVYLCASTTPEVHTEAFFGQGTRLTVV.

In its sample, this clonotype was seen many times. The gene calls are TRBV12-3 or TRBV12-4 and TRBJ2-7; D unresolved. The CDR3 totals 14 residues. V was cut by 3 bases and J by 2 bases, with 11 bases left in between. The CDR3 is CASSFGGSAYEQYF. In DNA, the CDR3 is TGTGCCAGCAGTTTTGGTGGGTCCGCCTACGAGCAGTACTTC.

This clonotype was found many times. One junction end disagrees with the germline gene, perhaps due to a read error. This chain uses TRBV7-2 with TRBJ1-1; D gene unclear. Germline V gene sequence: CDR1 SGHTA, CDR2 FQGNSA. CDR3 length equals 12 residues. CDR3 residues: CASSLAEYGFIF. CDR3 nucleotide sequence: TGTGCCAGCAGCTTAGCGGAATACGGGTTTATCTTT.

At least ten counts were recorded for this clonotype. The J gene is TRBJ2-7, the V gene TRBV12-3 or TRBV12-4; D may be TRBD2 (6 bases). The ends were cut back, 7 bases at V and 4 bases at J, with 23 bases in the middle. The CDR3 has 16 amino acids. The CDR3 reads CASTPALGTAGYEQYF. Here the CDR3 DNA reads TGTGCCAGCACTCCGGCGTTAGGGACGGCGGGGTACGAGCAGTACTTC.

This clonotype occurred many times. This chain links TRBV28 with TRBJ2-5; tentative D call: TRBD2 (5 bases). The CDR3 length is 12 residues. V was cut by 6 bases and J by 2 bases, with 7 bases left in between. Germline lookup yields CDR1 MDHEN and CDR2 SYDVKM. CDR3 sequence reads: CASSGGQETQYF. CDR3 nucleotides: TGTGCCAGCAGCGGAGGACAAGAGACCCAGTACTTC. The variable domain in full, completed from reference TRBV28 and TRBJ2-5, reads DVKVTQSSRYLVKRTGEKVFLECVQDMDHENMFWYRQDPGLGLRLIYFSYDVKMKEKGDIPEGYSVSREKKERFSLILESASTNQTSMYLCASSGGQETQYFGPGTRLLVL.

The genes are TRBV25-1 and TRBJ2-7; a weak D match, TRBD2 (6 bases). Trimming left V 2 bases short and J 2 bases short, with 10 bases between. CDR3 length: 14 residues. In germline, CDR1 is MGHDK, CDR2 SYGVNS. CDR3 DNA: TGTGCCAGCAGTGAAGACGGCGGGACCTACGAGCAGTACTTC. Residues: CASSEDGGTYEQYF.

This clonotype was observed many times. The chain joins TRBV11-3 to TRBJ1-1; unclear D gene. V gave up 1 base and J gave up 0 bases, with 9 bases separating them. The CDR3 has 15 amino acids. CDR1 is SGHNT and CDR2 is YENEEA in the germline V gene. CDR3: CASSLGQLVNTEAFF. CDR3 coding DNA: TGTGCCAGCAGCTTAGGGCAGTTGGTGAACACTGAAGCTTTCTTT.

The rearrangement links TRBV20-1 to TRBJ2-7, with D perhaps matching TRBD1 or TRBD2 (5 bases each). Germline lookup yields CDR1 DFQATT and CDR2 SNEGSKA (reference sequence). The CDR3 has 12 amino acids. The V end was cut by 6 bases, the J end by 2 bases, with 11 bases between. CDR3: CSAPRGPYEQYF. The CDR3 bases are TGCAGTGCCCCGAGGGGCCCCTACGAGCAGTACTTC.

The J gene is TRBJ2-7, the V gene TRBV28; TRBD2 agrees at 7 bases. The CDR3 runs 14 residues. Per germline, CDR1 MDHEN and CDR2 SYDVKM. The V segment lost 3 bases and the J segment 2 bases; nucleotides outside the gene matches: 4. The CDR3 sequence: CASSFGGVPYEQYF. The CDR3 bases are TGTGCCAGCAGTTTTGGGGGGGTCCCCTACGAGCAGTACTTC.

This clonotype was detected ten times or more. The chain links TRBV12-3 or TRBV12-4 to TRBJ2-7; 13 bases are a match to TRBD2. V gave up 5 bases and J gave up 7 bases; unmatched junction bases: 17. The CDR3 length is 18 residues. DNA for the CDR3: TGTGCCAGCAGTCCCCGGAGACTAGCGGGAGGTACCCCGGGGGAGCAGTACTTC. This translates into CASSPRRLAGGTPGEQYF.